This TCR beta chain originates from a study of blood T cell repertoires in COVID-19. Study-level background: Whether acute or convalescent, the COVID-19 samples came from the United States, Italy and Spain. PBMCs, B-cell-depleted T cells, or T cells provided the cDNA or gDNA that made up the material.

The CDR3 totals 14 residues. From germline, CDR1 is SGHAT and CDR2 FQNNGV. Unmatched junction bases numbered 7, after V lost 5 bases and J lost 5 bases. Authors' processing steps: From reference gene primer amplification, estimates of nucleated cell counts were derived. Assay used: immunoSEQ multiplex PCR; TCRdb lists only in-frame clones, some missing. V and J calls and clone size are given by that table; D and trimming were obtained from the DNA. The sample gives about 290,000 clones, approximately 80% of which show up once; around 3.9% is in the top ten. The chain recombines TRBV11-2 with TRBJ2-5; 8 bases align to TRBD2. Sequencing used peripheral blood. The clonotype originates from a woman aged 45 to 65 with active or convalescent COVID-19. The CDR3 protein is CASSDGGGRETQYF. As DNA, the CDR3 is TGTGCCAGCAGCGACGGGGGGGGCCGGGAGACCCAGTACTTC.